The 20 T cell receptor beta chains below were found in one sample sequenced in a study of T cell responses to AZD1222 COVID-19 vaccine. Data came from immunoSEQ multiplex PCR; TCRdb stores just in-frame clones and leaves some out. In the table there are 90,000 to 140,000 clones, roughly 91% of which are singletons. The material was peripheral blood, obtained on day 0 of AZD1222 vaccination. All receptors derive from an adult in good health.

This clone appeared a few times. The J gene is TRBJ1-5, the V gene TRBV28, with TRBD1 matching 10 bases. This CDR3 contains 13 residues. CDR1 is MDHEN, CDR2 SYDVKM, per germline. V lost 6 bases to trimming and J lost 6 bases; unmatched junction nucleotides: 2. The CDR3 spells CASRGQGGQPQHF. The CDR3 nucleotides read TGTGCCAGCAGAGGACAGGGGGGTCAGCCCCAGCATTTT.

This chain connects TRBV9 to TRBJ2-3; D is unclear. Germline V gene data show CDR1 as SGDLS and CDR2 as YYNGEE. The CDR3 consists of 10 residues. V was shortened by 3 bases and J by 6 bases, with 2 bases between the two germline ends. The CDR3 here is CASSGDTQYF. CDR3 DNA sequence: TGTGCCAGCAGCGGGGATACGCAGTATTTT.

The chain links TRBV9 to TRBJ2-1; D possibly corresponds to TRBD2 (7 bases). This CDR3 region has 15 residues. Deletions cut 5 bases from V and 5 bases from J, with 17 bases between. From germline, CDR1 is SGDLS and CDR2 YYNGEE. The CDR3 nucleotides read TGTGCCAGCAGTGGCGGGGGCGGGAGAAACAATGAGCAGTTCTTC. Amino acids: CASSGGGGRNNEQFF.

This clone was counted once. In DNA, the CDR3 is TGTGCCAGCCTTCAGGGGCGGACAGATACGCAGTATTTT. Translation: CASLQGRTDTQYF. This chain uses TRBV2 with TRBJ2-3; a possible D gene is TRBD1 (6 bases). With 8 bases removed from V and 3 bases from J, the gap between germline ends came to 12 bases. This CDR3 has 13 residues. Germline CDR1 SNHLY, CDR2 FYNNEI.

The chain couples TRBV28 to TRBJ2-3; D perhaps matches TRBD2 (5 bases). Germline V lookup: CDR1 MDHEN, CDR2 SYDVKM. The CDR3 length is 13 residues. V lost 10 bases, J lost 0 bases, and 11 bases lay in between. CDR3 amino acids: CATGPGSTDTQYF. The DNA of the CDR3 is TGTGCCACCGGGCCGGGGAGCACAGATACGCAGTATTTT.

J is TRBJ2-1 and V is TRBV5-1; TRBD2 agrees at 13 bases. The CDR3 has 17 amino acids. With V trimmed by 1 base and J by 9 bases, 10 bases remained unmatched. Germline V lookup: CDR1 SGHRS, CDR2 YFSETQ. The DNA for the CDR3 is TGCGCCAGCAGCTTGCCGGGGGGGACTAGCGGGACGGGTGAGCAGTTCTTC. Translating gives CASSLPGGTSGTGEQFF.

This clone appeared a single time. The CDR3 sequence: CASSLVIQNGYTF. CDR3 sequence (DNA): TGTGCCAGCAGTTTAGTTATACAGAATGGCTACACCTTC. V usage is TRBV28 and J usage is TRBJ1-2, with D unresolved. This CDR3 comprises 13 residues. Trimming left V 2 bases short and J 6 bases short, with 10 bases between. Germline CDR1 MDHEN, CDR2 SYDVKM.

The chain links TRBV3-1 (or the pseudogene TRBV3-2) to TRBJ2-7; possible D gene TRBD2, 6 bases. This CDR3 spans 15 amino acids. Germline assignment: CDR1 LGHDT and CDR2 YNNKEL (reference sequence). Trimming removed 4 bases at V and 2 bases at J, with 15 bases between. For the CDR3, the DNA is TGTGCCAGCAGCCCGGGACTCCGGGGCCCCTACGAGCAGTACTTC. Its protein product is CASSPGLRGPYEQYF.

The rearrangement links TRBV28 to TRBJ1-4, with unresolved D. The CDR3 is 15 amino acids. From germline, CDR1 is MDHEN and CDR2 SYDVKM. The ends were cut back, 5 bases at V and 3 bases at J, with 13 bases in the middle. CDR3 sequence (DNA): TGTGCCAGCAGTCCTCTAGGAAGGGCTAATGAAAAACTGTTTTTT. Its protein product is CASSPLGRANEKLFF.

V is TRBV5-8 and J is TRBJ1-5, with D unresolved. Germline CDR1 is SGHTS and CDR2 is YDEGEE. Trimming removed 1 base from V and 6 bases from J, with 8 bases in between. CDR3 size: 13 residues. The CDR3 nucleotides read TGTGCCAGCAGCTTGTTGGGTGCTCAGCCCCAGCATTTT. Amino acids: CASSLLGAQPQHF.

The chain carries TRBV7-2 and TRBJ2-1; D may be TRBD1 or TRBD2 (6 bases each). This CDR3 has 15 residues. V was cut by 5 bases and J by 4 bases, with 15 bases left in between. Germline loops: CDR1 SGHTA, CDR2 FQGNSA. CDR3 region: CASSVSGADYNEQFF. DNA of the CDR3: TGTGCCAGCAGCGTGTCGGGGGCAGATTACAATGAGCAGTTCTTC.

The chain couples TRBV9 to TRBJ1-6; no definite D call. This CDR3 has 15 residues. The ends were cut back, 0 bases at V and 8 bases at J, with 12 bases in the middle. Germline V gene data show CDR1 as SGDLS and CDR2 as YYNGEE. CDR3 loop: CASSVATDRYSPLHF. For the CDR3, the DNA is TGTGCCAGCAGCGTAGCTACGGACCGCTATTCACCCCTCCACTTT.

V gene TRBV15 combines with J gene TRBJ1-1; no firm D call. The CDR3 is 15 residues long. The V end lost 5 bases, the J end lost 1 base, and 14 bases lay between the germline ends. Germline V gene data show CDR1 as LNHNV and CDR2 as YYDKDF (reference sequence). The DNA for the CDR3 is TGTGCCACCAGCGAGGAAGCAAGAACGAACACTGAAGCTTTCTTT. Encoded protein: CATSEEARTNTEAFF.

The chain has TRBV28 and TRBJ2-3; no definite D call. Trimming took off 3 bases at V and 4 bases at J, with 2 bases between the two ends. Germline V CDR1 and CDR2: MDHEN, SYDVKM. This CDR3 spans 11 amino acids. The CDR3 nucleotides are TGTGCCAGCAGTTTGGCAGATACGCAGTATTTT. Its protein is CASSLADTQYF.

This sequence joins TRBV5-3 and TRBJ2-2, with TRBD2 as a possible D gene (6 bases). TRBV5-3 is an ORF for which the function is uncertain. This CDR3 is 16 amino acids long. Trimming removed 2 bases at V and 1 base at J, with 12 bases between. DNA of the CDR3: TGTGCCAGAAGCTTATCGCGGCGGGAGAACACCGGGGAGCTGTTTTTT. Encoded protein: CARSLSRRENTGELFF.

The V and J genes are TRBV5-1 and TRBJ2-7, with 10 bases aligning to TRBD2. The CDR3 contains 14 residues. CDR1 and CDR2 (germline): SGHRS, YFSETQ. The V segment lost 5 bases and the J segment 3 bases; nucleotides outside the gene matches: 5. The CDR3 is CASRQREGLYEQYF. DNA of the CDR3: TGCGCCAGCAGACAGCGGGAGGGCCTCTACGAGCAGTACTTC.

V is TRBV29-1 and J is TRBJ2-1; D might be TRBD1 (6 bases). Germline V gives CDR1 SQVTM, CDR2 ANQGSEA. The CDR3 covers 13 residues. Trimming removed 5 bases from V and 1 base from J, with 9 bases in between. CDR3 protein: CSVFRGSYNEQFF. DNA of the CDR3: TGCAGCGTTTTCAGGGGTTCCTACAATGAGCAGTTCTTC.

The V call is TRBV30, the J call TRBJ1-6, with D possibly being TRBD1 (5 bases). The CDR3 has 15 amino acids. V gave up 2 bases and J gave up 8 bases, with 16 bases separating them. Germline V gene sequence: CDR1 GTSNPN, CDR2 SVGIG (reference sequence). The CDR3: CAWSFIGRGDSPLHF. The CDR3 DNA sequence: TGTGCCTGGAGTTTCATTGGCCGGGGGGATTCACCCCTCCACTTT.

The chain has TRBV4-2 and TRBJ1-6, with D possibly matching TRBD1 (5 bases). This CDR3 spans 15 amino acids. Trimming took 1 base from V and 13 from J, leaving 17 bases between them. Germline CDR1 reads LGHNA; CDR2 reads YNFKEQ. CDR3 protein: CASSQVGRGSEPLHF. The CDR3 DNA follows: TGTGCCAGCAGCCAAGTGGGGCGCGGGTCGGAGCCCCTCCACTTT.

The rearrangement links TRBV7-2 to TRBJ2-3, with no clear D. In germline, CDR1 is SGHTA, CDR2 FQGNSA. The length of the CDR3 is 14 residues. The ends were cut back, 4 bases at V and 0 bases at J, with 8 bases in the middle. The DNA of the CDR3 is TGTGCCAGCAGCTCGTCTCGCAGCACAGATACGCAGTATTTT. Amino acids: CASSSSRSTDTQYF.